This section outlines one TCR beta chain sequence together with its context. Its antigen is undetermined. This CDR3 has 18 residues. Trimming cost V 4 bases and J 0 bases, with 17 bases left between them. From germline, CDR1 is SGHNT and CDR2 YYREEE (reference sequence). Profiling relied on immunoSEQ multiplex PCR, and the TCRdb table lists in-frame clones only, not all of them. The sample carries around 11,000 clones, approximately 69% recorded once. The data originate from a study of chemoradiotherapy in HPV16-positive cancers. Study context: Candidate HPV-specific clones and shared TCR motifs came from a couple of HPV16-positive patients. Findings and caveats of the study: For HPV16-positive patients, expanding HPV-responsive T cells associated with longer recurrence-free survival.

V usage is TRBV5-4 and J usage is TRBJ2-6, with D possibly TRBD2 on 6 matching bases. The clonotype was recovered from a human donor with HPV-associated anogenital cancer. This material was obtained from a patient who underwent chemoradiotherapy. CDR3 residues: CASSRTGTPLSGANVLTF. CDR3 DNA sequence: TGTGCCAGCAGCCGAACCGGGACTCCCCTCTCTGGGGCCAACGTCCTGACTTTC.